Listed here are 16 T cell receptor beta chains from one sample, sequenced in a study of blood T cells in healthy people across ages. A sample-barcoded 5' primer and a J-beta primer mix were used in a second PCR of roughly 7 to 12 cycles. Each CDR3 protein is one row after TCRdb ran MiXCR on the 5' RACE reads. The sample carries 540,000 or so distinct CDR3 sequences, around 24% recorded once. The sample was also linked to a second study, of T cells of mothers and their children.

Material: blood. The receptors shown here come from a boy between 5 and 17 years old in good health.

As to this clonotype: Because it lacks the conserved phenylalanine or tryptophan at the end, this CDR3 is likely a read error. This chain joins TRBV11-2 and TRBJ2-4; D is tentatively TRBD1 or TRBD2 (6 bases each). Germline V gene data show CDR1 as SGHAT and CDR2 as FQNNGV. The CDR3 is 15 amino acids. Written as DNA, the CDR3 is TGTGCCAGCAGCTTATCGAGGGGGGACAAAAGCATTCAGTACCTC. This encodes CASSLSRGDKSIQYL.

The sample holds a few counts of this clonotype. V is TRBV28 and J is TRBJ1-2, with TRBD1 matching over 7 bases. The germline V gene has CDR1 MDHEN and CDR2 SYDVKM. The CDR3 runs to 14 residues. V lost 5 bases, J lost 4 bases, and 7 bases stayed unmatched. In nucleotides, the CDR3 is TGTGCCAGCAGTACTAACAGGGGTGCCTATGGCTACACCTTC. Amino acids: CASSTNRGAYGYTF.

This clonotype came up a few times. V usage is TRBV28 and J usage is TRBJ2-5; perhaps TRBD2 as D (6 bases). The J call is doubtful: the DNA matches TRBJ2-1 better. The CDR3 consists of 15 residues. Per germline, CDR1 MDHEN and CDR2 SYDVKM. The DNA for the CDR3 is TGTGCCAGCAGTCGAGACCCCGGGAGAACGAATGAGCAGTTCTTC. Translation gives CASSRDPGRTNEQFF.

The chain links TRBV28 to TRBJ1-4; 7 bases agree with TRBD1. The germline V gene has CDR1 MDHEN and CDR2 SYDVKM. V shed 8 bases and J 6 bases; nucleotides not matched to a gene: 21. CDR3 length: 18 residues. The CDR3 nucleotides read TGTGCCAGCGGGAGAGTTAGGGGGCGCCCCCCCTGGGATGAAAAACTGTTTTTT. It encodes CASGRVRGRPPWDEKLFF. Filled out from reference TRBV28 and TRBJ1-4, the complete variable domain reads DVKVTQSSRYLVKRTGEKVFLECVQDMDHENMFWYRQDPGLGLRLIYFSYDVKMKEKGDIPEGYSVSREKKERFSLILESASTNQTSMYLCASGRVRGRPPWDEKLFFGSGTQLSVL.

CDR3 DNA: TGTGCCAGCAGGACCCAAGGCCAGGCAGCCGGGGAGCTGTTTTTT. This translates into CASRTQGQAAGELFF. The chain has TRBV12-3 or TRBV12-4 and TRBJ2-2; D is uncertain. With 6 bases removed from V and 6 bases from J, the gap between germline ends came to 17 bases. This CDR3 has 15 residues.

This chain's CDR3 is CASASGTTNEKLFF. The CDR3 nucleotides read TGTGCCAGCGCATCGGGCACAACTAATGAAAAACTGTTTTTT. The rearrangement joins TRBV28 to TRBJ1-4; no clear D. The germline V and J ends were trimmed by 8 bases and 0 bases, with 10 bases remaining between them. Germline V gives CDR1 MDHEN, CDR2 SYDVKM. The CDR3 has 14 amino acids. The full variable domain, with the rest looked up from reference TRBV28 and TRBJ1-4, is DVKVTQSSRYLVKRTGEKVFLECVQDMDHENMFWYRQDPGLGLRLIYFSYDVKMKEKGDIPEGYSVSREKKERFSLILESASTNQTSMYLCASASGTTNEKLFFGSGTQLSVL.

The V gene is TRBV29-1, the J gene TRBJ2-1, with 10 bases identical to TRBD2. The CDR3 runs 15 residues. CDR1 and CDR2 (germline): SQVTM, ANQGSEA. Losses at the gene ends were 6 bases for V and 4 bases for J; bases not matched to a gene: 9. The CDR3 nucleotides are TGCAGCGTGGACCTGACTAGCGGGTTATACAATGAGCAGTTCTTC. Translation gives CSVDLTSGLYNEQFF.

The chain links TRBV12-3 or TRBV12-4 to TRBJ2-7; TRBD1 aligns across 7 bases. The V gene end was trimmed by 6 bases and the J gene end by 0 bases; junction bases not matched to a gene: 8. The CDR3 spans 15 residues. As DNA, the CDR3 is TGTGCCAGCAGCCAAGAGGGGGCAAGCTCCTACGAGCAGTACTTC. Translating gives CASSQEGASSYEQYF.

The sample holds a few counts of this clonotype. The rearrangement uses TRBV7-9 and TRBJ2-4, with 7 bases aligning to TRBD1. Germline V lookup: CDR1 SEHNR, CDR2 FQNEAQ (reference sequence). Trimming at V came to 2 bases and at J to 8 bases, leaving 6 bases not matched to a gene. There are 14 residues in the CDR3. CDR3 in amino acids: CASSLTPQGDIQYF. The CDR3, as DNA: TGTGCCAGCAGCTTAACGCCGCAGGGGGACATTCAGTACTTC.

In this sample, this clonotype turned up a few times. This sequence joins TRBV3-1 and TRBJ2-1; 7 bases agree with TRBD1. The J call may not be correct, given that the DNA end is closer to TRBJ2-5. CDR1 and CDR2 from the germline V gene are LGHDT and YNNKEL (reference sequence). This CDR3 is 13 amino acids long. The CDR3 nucleotides read TGTGCCAGCAGCTTAAGACAGGGAAGGGCCCAGTACTTC. Its protein product is CASSLRQGRAQYF.

In its sample, this clonotype was seen a few times. The V and J genes are TRBV27 and TRBJ1-2, with 8 bases identical to TRBD1. Germline-derived CDR1 and CDR2 are MNHEY and SMNVEV (reference sequence). The CDR3 extends over 13 amino acids. V lost 6 bases and J lost 4; bases outside the gene matches: 4. In DNA, the CDR3 is TGTGCCAGCAGGTTAGGGACAGGCTATGGCTACACCTTC. Translating it yields CASRLGTGYGYTF.

V is TRBV7-2 and J is TRBJ1-1, with D hard to call. Germline V CDR1 and CDR2: SGHTA, FQGNSA. With 0 bases removed from V and 11 bases from J, the gap between germline ends came to 10 bases. The CDR3 loop spans 12 amino acids. CDR3 in amino acids: CASSLAASFAFF. CDR3 DNA sequence: TGTGCCAGCAGCTTAGCTGCTTCTTTTGCTTTCTTT.

This rearrangement joins TRBV6-5 to TRBJ2-5, with D maybe TRBD1 (6 bases). The last part of the DNA fits TRBJ2-1 better; the J call may be wrong. Germline V gene lookup returns CDR1 MNHEY and CDR2 SVGAGI. CDR3 size: 13 residues. CDR3 nucleotide sequence: TGTGCCAGCAGTTACAACAGGGCGAATGAGCAGTTCTTC. Protein: CASSYNRANEQFF.

This clonotype was detected only a few times. This CDR3 is CSARPGGPYEQYF. The CDR3 DNA follows: TGCAGTGCTAGACCGGGGGGGCCGTACGAGCAGTACTTC. The genes are TRBV20-1 and TRBJ2-7, with 8 bases aligning to TRBD2. Trimming cost V 2 bases and J 4 bases; bases outside gene matches: 4. Germline V CDR1 and CDR2: DFQATT, SNEGSKA (reference sequence). This CDR3 has 13 amino acids.

This chain joins TRBV7-2 and TRBJ2-3; 8 bases map to TRBD2. This CDR3 has 14 residues. J lost 6 bases, V lost 5 bases, and 7 bases had no gene match. Germline V gene sequence: CDR1 SGHTA, CDR2 FQGNSA. CDR3 nucleotide sequence: TGTGCCAGCAGCCCCCCGGGGGGGTGGGATACGCAGTATTTT. Protein: CASSPPGGWDTQYF.

V gene TRBV11-2 combines with J gene TRBJ2-5; TRBD2 is a possible D gene (7 bases). CDR1 is SGHAT, CDR2 FQNNGV, per germline. V was trimmed by 1 base and J by 2 bases, leaving 11 bases between them. The CDR3 spans 15 residues. The CDR3 is CASSLVGGLQETQYF. The CDR3 DNA follows: TGTGCCAGCAGCTTAGTGGGGGGGCTTCAAGAGACCCAGTACTTC.